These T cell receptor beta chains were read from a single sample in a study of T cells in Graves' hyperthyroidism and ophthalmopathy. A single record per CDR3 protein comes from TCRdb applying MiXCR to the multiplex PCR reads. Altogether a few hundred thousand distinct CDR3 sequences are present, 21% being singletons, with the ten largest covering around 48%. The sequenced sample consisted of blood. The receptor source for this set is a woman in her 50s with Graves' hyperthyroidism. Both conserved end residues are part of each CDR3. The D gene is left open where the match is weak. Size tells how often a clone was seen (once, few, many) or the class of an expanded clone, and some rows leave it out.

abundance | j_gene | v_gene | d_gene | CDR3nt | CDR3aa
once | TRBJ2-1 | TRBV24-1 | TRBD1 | TGTGCCACCAGTGACTATCTCGGACAGGGCAATGAGCAGTTCTTC | CATSDYLGQGNEQFF
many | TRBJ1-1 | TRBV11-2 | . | TGTGCCAGCAGCCTCCCGGGCCAGGGGACTGAAGCTTTCTTT | CASSLPGQGTEAFF
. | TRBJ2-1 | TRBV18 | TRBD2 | TGTGCCAGCTCACCACAAGAGGCTAGCGGGAGCGGGCAGTTCTTC | CASSPQEASGSGQFF
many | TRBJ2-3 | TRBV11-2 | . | TGTGCCAGCAGCTTAGACTCTGAATGGGATACGCAGTATTTT | CASSLDSEWDTQYF
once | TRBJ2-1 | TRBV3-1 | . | TGTGCCAGCAGCCAAGACCACGGAGGGGCCTCCTACGAGCAGTTCTTC | CASSQDHGGASYEQFF
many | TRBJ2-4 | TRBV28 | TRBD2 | TGTGCCAGCAGCCCCTCCCAATCTACACGTGGACTAGCGGGAGGGCCGGGCAAAAACATTCAGTACTTC | CASSPSQSTRGLAGGPGKNIQYF
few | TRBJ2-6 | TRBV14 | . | TGTGCCAGCAGCCAAGCTGGGGTCGGGGCCAACGTCCTGACTTTC | CASSQAGVGANVLTF
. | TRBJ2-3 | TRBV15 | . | TGTGCCACCAGCAGAGATTTTGGACACGTGGGAGATACGCAGTATTTT | CATSRDFGHVGDTQYF
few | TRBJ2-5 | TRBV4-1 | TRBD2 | TGCGCCAGCAGCCCCCTGGGTCTAGCGGGGGGCCAAGAGACCCAGTACTTC | CASSPLGLAGGQETQYF
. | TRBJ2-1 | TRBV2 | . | TGTGCCAGCAGTCAGACCAAAAACACGTACAATGAGCAGTTCTTC | CASSQTKNTYNEQFF
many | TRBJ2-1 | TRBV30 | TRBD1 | TGTGCCTGGAGGAGAACAGGGGTCAATGAGCAGTTCTTC | CAWRRTGVNEQFF
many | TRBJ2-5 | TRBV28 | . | TGTGCCAGCAGTTTATACGCGGCCAAAGAGACCCAGTACTTC | CASSLYAAKETQYF
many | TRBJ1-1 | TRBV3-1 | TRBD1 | TGTGCCAGCAGGCTTACAACAGGGGGCAGGGAAGCTTTCTTT | CASRLTTGGREAFF
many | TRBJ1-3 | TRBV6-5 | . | TGTGCCAGCAGTTACCAAGGACAAGGAAACACCATATATTTT | CASSYQGQGNTIYF
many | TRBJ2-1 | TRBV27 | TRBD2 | TGTGCCAGCCGGCTAGCGGGAGCTTCCAATGAGCAGTTCTTC | CASRLAGASNEQFF
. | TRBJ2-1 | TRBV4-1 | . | TGCGCCAGCAGCCAAACGGGCAGCTCCTACAATGAGCAGTTCTTC | CASSQTGSSYNEQFF
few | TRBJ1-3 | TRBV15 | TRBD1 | TGTGCCACCAGCACCCAATGGGACAGGACAATCTCTGGAAACACCATATATTTT | CATSTQWDRTISGNTIYF
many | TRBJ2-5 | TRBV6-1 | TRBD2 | TGTGCCAGCAGTGTACCGGGACTAGCGGAAGAGACCCAGTACTTC | CASSVPGLAEETQYF
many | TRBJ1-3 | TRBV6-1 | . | TGTGCCAGCAGGGGCAAGCCTGGAAACACCATATATTTT | CASRGKPGNTIYF
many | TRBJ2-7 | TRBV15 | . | TGTGCCACCAGCAGAGAATGGGGAGGCGAGCAGTACTTC | CATSREWGGEQYF
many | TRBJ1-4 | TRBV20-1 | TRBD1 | TGCAGTGCTAGCGAGGGGGCTACGAATGAAAAACTGTTTTTT | CSASEGATNEKLFF
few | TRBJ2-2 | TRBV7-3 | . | TGTGCCAGCAGCTTAGGTCCGACGGGCGGCGGGGAGCTGTTTTTT | CASSLGPTGGGELFF
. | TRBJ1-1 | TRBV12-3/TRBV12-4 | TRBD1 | TGTGCCAGTCACAGGGGGGGGACTGAAGCTTTCTTT | CASHRGGTEAFF
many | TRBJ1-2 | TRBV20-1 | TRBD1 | TGCAGTGCTAGAGTTACAGGGGATGGCTACACCTTC | CSARVTGDGYTF
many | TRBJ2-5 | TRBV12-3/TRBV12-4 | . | TGTGCCAGCAAGGTCGGAGACCGATACCAAGAGACCCAGTACTTC | CASKVGDRYQETQYF
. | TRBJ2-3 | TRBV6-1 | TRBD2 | TGTGCCAGCAGTAAAACGGGGGGTGGGACAGATACGCAGTATTTT | CASSKTGGGTDTQYF
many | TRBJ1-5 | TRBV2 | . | TGTGCCAGCAGTACCCTCGGGGGCAATCAGCCCCAGCATTTT | CASSTLGGNQPQHF
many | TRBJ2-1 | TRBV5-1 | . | TGCGCCAGCAGCCTTTCGCCCTACAATGAGCAGTTCTTC | CASSLSPYNEQFF
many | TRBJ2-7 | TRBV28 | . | TGTGCCAGCACCCCGCCGGGGTCTGGCTACGAGCAGTACTTC | CASTPPGSGYEQYF
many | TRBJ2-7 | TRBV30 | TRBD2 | TGTGCCTGGAGTGTAAGGACTAGCGGGATCGGCTCCTACGAGCAGTACTTC | CAWSVRTSGIGSYEQYF
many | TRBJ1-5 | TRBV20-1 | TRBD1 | TGCAGTGCTGAACCGGGACAGGGAGGGAGGCAGCCCCAGCATTTT | CSAEPGQGGRQPQHF
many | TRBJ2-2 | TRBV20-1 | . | TGCAGTGCTAGAGATCCCAGGACAAACACCGGGGAGCTGTTTTTT | CSARDPRTNTGELFF
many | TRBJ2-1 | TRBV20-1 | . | TGCAGTGCTAGAGTTCTGGCGGAGGCCTACAATGAGCAGTTCTTC | CSARVLAEAYNEQFF
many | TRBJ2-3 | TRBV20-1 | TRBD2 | TGCAGTGCTAGAGAAGGACTAGCGGGGGGTTTAACAGATACGCAGTATTTT | CSAREGLAGGLTDTQYF
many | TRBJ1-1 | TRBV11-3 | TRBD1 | TGTGCCAGCAGCTTATCCGGGACAGGGTATTCGGGGACTGAAGCTTTCTTT | CASSLSGTGYSGTEAFF
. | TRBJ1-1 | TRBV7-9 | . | TGTGCCAGCAGCTTAGTGGTAGGGGGCACTGAAGCTTTCTTT | CASSLVVGGTEAFF
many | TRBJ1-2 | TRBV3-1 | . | TGTGCCAGCAGCCAAGATTCCAGGGTAGGCTTCGGCTACACCTTC | CASSQDSRVGFGYTF
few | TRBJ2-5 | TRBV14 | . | TGTGCCAGCAGCCAAAATCTACGGGAGACCCAGTACTTC | CASSQNLRETQYF
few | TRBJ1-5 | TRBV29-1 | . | TGCAGCGTTGATGTAGGTTCCAATCAGCCCCAGCATTTT | CSVDVGSNQPQHF
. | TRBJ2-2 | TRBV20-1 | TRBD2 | TGCAGTGCTAGAGTAGAAGCGGGAGGGCGTCTCGGGGAGCTGTTTTTT | CSARVEAGGRLGELFF
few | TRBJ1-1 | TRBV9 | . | TGTGCCAGCAGCCGTGGGGAGGCGAACACTGAAGCTTTCTTT | CASSRGEANTEAFF
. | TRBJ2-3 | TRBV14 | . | TGTGCCAGCAAGGACAGAACAGATACGCAGTATTTT | CASKDRTDTQYF
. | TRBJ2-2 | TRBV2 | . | TGTGCCAGCAGACCGGGACGGCTGAACACCGGGGAGCTGTTTTTT | CASRPGRLNTGELFF
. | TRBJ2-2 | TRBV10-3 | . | TGTGCCATCAGTTCCCAGACAGGGACTGGGGAGCTGTTTTTT | CAISSQTGTGELFF
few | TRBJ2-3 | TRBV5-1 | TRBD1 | TGCGCCAGCAGCCAGGGGGCTGGGGATACGCAGTATTTT | CASSQGAGDTQYF
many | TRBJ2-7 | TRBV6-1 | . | TGTGCCAGCAGTGAAGCATTGGACTCGATCCCCTACGAGCAGTACTTC | CASSEALDSIPYEQYF
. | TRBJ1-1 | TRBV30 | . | TGTGCCTGGAGTGTATCCGGCACTGGTGGGGCTTTCTTT | CAWSVSGTGGAFF
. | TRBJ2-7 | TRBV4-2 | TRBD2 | TGTGCCAGCAGCCAAGAGTCGCTAGCGGGAGGGCCGCAGTACTTC | CASSQESLAGGPQYF
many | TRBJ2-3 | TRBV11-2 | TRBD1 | TGTGCCAGCAGCTTTCTCCTCGGGACAGGGCCCCAAGATACGCAGTATTTT | CASSFLLGTGPQDTQYF
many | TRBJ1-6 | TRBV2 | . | TGTGCCAGCATTCCGACAGATGGATATTCACCCCTCCACTTT | CASIPTDGYSPLHF
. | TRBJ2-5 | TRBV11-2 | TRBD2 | TGTGCTAGCAGCCTACCCGGGACTAGCGGGGGGGCAAAGACCCAGTACTTC | CASSLPGTSGGAKTQYF
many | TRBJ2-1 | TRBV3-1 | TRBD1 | TGTGCCAGCAGCCAACAGGGGGCGGGCCACAATGAGCAGTTCTTC | CASSQQGAGHNEQFF